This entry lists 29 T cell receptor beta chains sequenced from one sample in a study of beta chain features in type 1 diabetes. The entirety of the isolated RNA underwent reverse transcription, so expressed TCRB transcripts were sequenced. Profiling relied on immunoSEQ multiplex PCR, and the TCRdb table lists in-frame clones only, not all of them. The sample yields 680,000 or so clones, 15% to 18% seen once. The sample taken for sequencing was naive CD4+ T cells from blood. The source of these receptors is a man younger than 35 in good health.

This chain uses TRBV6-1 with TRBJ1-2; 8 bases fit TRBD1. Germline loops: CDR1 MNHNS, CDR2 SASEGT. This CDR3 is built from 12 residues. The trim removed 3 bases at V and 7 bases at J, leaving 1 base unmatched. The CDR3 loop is CASSETGAGYTF. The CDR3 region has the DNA TGTGCCAGCAGTGAGACAGGGGCTGGCTACACCTTC.

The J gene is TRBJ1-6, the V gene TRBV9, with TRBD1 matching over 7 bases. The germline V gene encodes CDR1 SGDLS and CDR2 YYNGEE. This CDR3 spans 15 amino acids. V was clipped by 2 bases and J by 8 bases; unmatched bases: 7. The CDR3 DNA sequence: TGTGCCAGCAGCGTTAACAGGGGCGGGGATTCACCCCTCCACTTT. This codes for CASSVNRGGDSPLHF.

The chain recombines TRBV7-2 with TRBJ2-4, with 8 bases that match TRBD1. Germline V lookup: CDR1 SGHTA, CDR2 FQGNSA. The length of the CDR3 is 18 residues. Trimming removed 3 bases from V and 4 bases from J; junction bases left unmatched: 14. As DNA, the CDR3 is TGTGCCAGCAGCTTCCGGCCCACCAACGGACAGGGTAAAAACATTCAGTACTTC. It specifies CASSFRPTNGQGKNIQYF.

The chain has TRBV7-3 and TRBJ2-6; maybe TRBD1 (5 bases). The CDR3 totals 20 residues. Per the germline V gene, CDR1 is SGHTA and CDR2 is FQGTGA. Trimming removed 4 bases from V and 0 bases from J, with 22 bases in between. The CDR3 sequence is CASSSTGRKGSPSGANVLTF. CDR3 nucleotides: TGTGCCAGCAGCTCTACCGGGCGGAAGGGGTCCCCCTCTGGGGCCAACGTCCTGACTTTC.

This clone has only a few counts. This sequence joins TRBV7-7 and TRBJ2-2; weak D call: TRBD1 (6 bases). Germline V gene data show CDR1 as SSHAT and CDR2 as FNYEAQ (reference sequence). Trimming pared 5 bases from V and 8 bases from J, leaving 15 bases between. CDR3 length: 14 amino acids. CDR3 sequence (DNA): TGTGCCAGCAGCCGTGTACAGGGATATGGGGAGCTGTTTTTT. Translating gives CASSRVQGYGELFF.

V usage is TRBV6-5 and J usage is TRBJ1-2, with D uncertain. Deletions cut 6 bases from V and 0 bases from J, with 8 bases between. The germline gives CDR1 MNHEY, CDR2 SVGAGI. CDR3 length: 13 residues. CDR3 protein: CASRSGANYGYTF. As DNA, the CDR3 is TGTGCCAGCAGAAGTGGAGCTAACTATGGCTACACCTTC.

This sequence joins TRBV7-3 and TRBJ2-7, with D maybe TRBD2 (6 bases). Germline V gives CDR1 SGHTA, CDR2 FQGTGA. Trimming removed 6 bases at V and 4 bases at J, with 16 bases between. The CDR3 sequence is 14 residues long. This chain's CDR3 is CASSLFGGVYEQYF. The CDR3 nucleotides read TGTGCCAGCAGTCTTTTCGGGGGTGTGTACGAGCAGTACTTC.

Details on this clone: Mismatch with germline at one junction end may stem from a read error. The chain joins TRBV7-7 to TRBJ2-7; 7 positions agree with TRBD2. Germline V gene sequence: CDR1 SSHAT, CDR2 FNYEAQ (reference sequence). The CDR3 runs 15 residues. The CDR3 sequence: CASSLALGGFYEQYF. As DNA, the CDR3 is TGTGCTAGCAGCTTAGCGTTGGGGGGGTTCTACGAGCAGTACTTC.

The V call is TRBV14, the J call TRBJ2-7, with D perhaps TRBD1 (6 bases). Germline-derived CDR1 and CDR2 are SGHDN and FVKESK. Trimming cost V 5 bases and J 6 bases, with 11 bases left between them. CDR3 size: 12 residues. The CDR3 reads CASSSQGREQYF. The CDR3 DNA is TGTGCCAGCAGCTCACAGGGTCGCGAGCAGTACTTC.

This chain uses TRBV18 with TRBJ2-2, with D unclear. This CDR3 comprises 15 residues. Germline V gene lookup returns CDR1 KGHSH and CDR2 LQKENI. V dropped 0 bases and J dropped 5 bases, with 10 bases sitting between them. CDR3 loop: CASSPPRQTTGELFF. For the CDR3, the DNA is TGTGCCAGCTCACCACCGAGGCAGACAACCGGGGAGCTGTTTTTT. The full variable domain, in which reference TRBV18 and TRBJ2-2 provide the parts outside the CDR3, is NAGVMQNPRHLVRRRGQEARLRCSPMKGHSHVYWYRQLPEEGLKFMVYLQKENIIDESGMPKERFSAEFPKEGPSILRIQQVVRGDSAAYFCASSPPRQTTGELFFGEGSRLTVL.

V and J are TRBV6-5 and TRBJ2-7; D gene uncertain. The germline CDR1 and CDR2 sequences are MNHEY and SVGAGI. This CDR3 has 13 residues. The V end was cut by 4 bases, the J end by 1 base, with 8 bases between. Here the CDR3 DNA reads TGTGCCAGCAGTTTCCGAGTTTCCTACGAGCAGTACTTC. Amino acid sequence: CASSFRVSYEQYF.

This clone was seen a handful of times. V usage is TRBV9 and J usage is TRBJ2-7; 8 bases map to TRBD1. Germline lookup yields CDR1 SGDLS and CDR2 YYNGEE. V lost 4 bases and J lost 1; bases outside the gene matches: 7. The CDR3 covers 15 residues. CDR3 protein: CASSRGQVVSYEQYF. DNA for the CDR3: TGTGCCAGCAGCCGGGGACAGGTAGTTTCCTACGAGCAGTACTTC.

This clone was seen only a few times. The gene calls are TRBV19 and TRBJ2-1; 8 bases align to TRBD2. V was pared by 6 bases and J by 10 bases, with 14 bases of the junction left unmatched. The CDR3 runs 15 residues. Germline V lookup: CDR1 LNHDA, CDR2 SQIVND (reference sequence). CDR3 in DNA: TGTGCCAGTAGCTTCCGCCCTGGACTAGCAGTCGAGCAGTTCTTC. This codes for CASSFRPGLAVEQFF. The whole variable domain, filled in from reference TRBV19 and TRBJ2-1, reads DGGITQSPKYLFRKEGQNVTLSCEQNLNHDAMYWYRQDPGQGLRLIYYSQIVNDFQKGDIAEGYSVSREKKESFPLTVTSAQKNPTAFYLCASSFRPGLAVEQFFGPGTRLTVL.

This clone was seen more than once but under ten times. The CDR3 DNA is TGTGCCAGCAGTTTCCACCGGGACAGGGTCTACGAGCAGTACTTC. It is translated as CASSFHRDRVYEQYF. The chain has TRBV27 and TRBJ2-7, with 9 bases lining up with TRBD1. CDR1 and CDR2 (germline): MNHEY, SMNVEV (reference sequence). The CDR3 is made up of 15 amino acids. J lost 3 bases, V lost 3 bases, and 6 bases had no gene match.

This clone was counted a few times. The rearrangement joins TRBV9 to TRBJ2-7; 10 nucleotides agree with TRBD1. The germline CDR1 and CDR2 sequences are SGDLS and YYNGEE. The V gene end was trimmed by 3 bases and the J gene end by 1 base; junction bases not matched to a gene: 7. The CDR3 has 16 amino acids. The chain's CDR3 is CASSASRGQGSYEQYF. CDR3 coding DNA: TGTGCCAGCAGCGCCTCGAGGGGACAGGGGTCCTACGAGCAGTACTTC. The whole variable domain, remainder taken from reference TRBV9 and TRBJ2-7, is DSGVTQTPKHLITATGQRVTLRCSPRSGDLSVYWYQQSLDQGLQFLIQYYNGEERAKGNILERFSAQQFPDLHSELNLSSLELGDSALYFCASSASRGQGSYEQYFGPGTRLTVT.

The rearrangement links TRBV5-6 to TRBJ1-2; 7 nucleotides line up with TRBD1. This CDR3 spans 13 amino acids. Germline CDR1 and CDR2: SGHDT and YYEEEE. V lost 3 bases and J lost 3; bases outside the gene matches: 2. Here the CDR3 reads CASSYDRDYGYTF. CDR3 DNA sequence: TGTGCCAGCAGCTATGACAGGGACTATGGCTACACCTTC.

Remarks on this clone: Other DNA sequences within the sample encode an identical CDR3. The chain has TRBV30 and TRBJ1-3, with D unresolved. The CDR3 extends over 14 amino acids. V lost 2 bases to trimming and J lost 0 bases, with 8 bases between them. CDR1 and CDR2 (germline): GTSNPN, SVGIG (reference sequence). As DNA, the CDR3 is TGTGCCTGGAGTCCCGGGAGCTCTGGAAACACCATATATTTT. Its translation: CAWSPGSSGNTIYF. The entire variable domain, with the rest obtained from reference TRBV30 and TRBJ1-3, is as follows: SQTIHQWPATLVQPVGSPLSLECTVEGTSNPNLYWYRQAAGRGLQLLFYSVGIGQISSEVPQNLSASRPQDRQFILSSKKLLLSDSGFYLCAWSPGSSGNTIYFGEGSWLTVV.

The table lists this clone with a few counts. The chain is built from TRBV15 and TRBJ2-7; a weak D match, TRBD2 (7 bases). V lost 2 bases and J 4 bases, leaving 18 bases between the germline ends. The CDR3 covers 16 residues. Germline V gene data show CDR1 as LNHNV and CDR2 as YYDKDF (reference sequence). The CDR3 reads CATSRTGGVKVYEQYF. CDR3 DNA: TGTGCCACCAGCAGAACGGGGGGCGTGAAAGTTTACGAGCAGTACTTC.

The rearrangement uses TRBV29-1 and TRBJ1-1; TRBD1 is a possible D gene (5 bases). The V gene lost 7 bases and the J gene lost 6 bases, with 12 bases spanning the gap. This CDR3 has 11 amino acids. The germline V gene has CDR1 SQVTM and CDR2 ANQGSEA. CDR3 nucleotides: TGCAGCGCCCGGACGGGGGCTGAAGCTTTCTTT. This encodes CSARTGAEAFF.

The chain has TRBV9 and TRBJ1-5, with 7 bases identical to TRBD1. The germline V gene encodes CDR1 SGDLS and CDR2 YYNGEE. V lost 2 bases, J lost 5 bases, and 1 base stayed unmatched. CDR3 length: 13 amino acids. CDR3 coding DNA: TGTGCCAGCAGCGTTCAGGGGGATCAGCCCCAGCATTTT. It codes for CASSVQGDQPQHF.

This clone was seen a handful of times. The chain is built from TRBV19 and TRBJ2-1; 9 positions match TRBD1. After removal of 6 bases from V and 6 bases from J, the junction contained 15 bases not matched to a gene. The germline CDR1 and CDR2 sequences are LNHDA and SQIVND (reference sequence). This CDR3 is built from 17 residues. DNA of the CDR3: TGTGCCAGTAGCCCTTACCCCCCGGGACAGGGACTCAATGAGCAGTTCTTC. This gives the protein CASSPYPPGQGLNEQFF. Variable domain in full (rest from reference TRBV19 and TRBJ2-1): DGGITQSPKYLFRKEGQNVTLSCEQNLNHDAMYWYRQDPGQGLRLIYYSQIVNDFQKGDIAEGYSVSREKKESFPLTVTSAQKNPTAFYLCASSPYPPGQGLNEQFFGPGTRLTVL.

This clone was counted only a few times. In nucleotides, the CDR3 is TGCGCCAGCAGCCAAACCCCGGGAGGGGGAGAGACCCAGTACTTC. This sequence encodes CASSQTPGGGETQYF. The chain has TRBV5-1 and TRBJ2-5, with TRBD2 matching over 8 bases. The CDR3 contains 15 residues. J gave up 4 bases and V 4 bases, and 9 bases lay outside the gene matches. The V gene's germline CDR1 is SGHRS and CDR2 YFSETQ. Based on the CDR3 plus reference TRBV5-1 and TRBJ2-5, the full variable domain is KAGVTQTPRYLIKTRGQQVTLSCSPISGHRSVSWYQQTPGQGLQFLFEYFSETQRNKGNFPGRFSGRQFSNSRSEMNVSTLELGDSALYLCASSQTPGGGETQYFGPGTRLLVL.

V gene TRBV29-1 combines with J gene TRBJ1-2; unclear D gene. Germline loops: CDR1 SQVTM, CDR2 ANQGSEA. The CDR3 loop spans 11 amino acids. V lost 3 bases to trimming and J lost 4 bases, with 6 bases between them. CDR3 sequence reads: CSVDGAYGYTF. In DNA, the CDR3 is TGCAGCGTTGATGGTGCCTATGGCTACACCTTC.

The CDR3: CASSGRGAKNIQYF. CDR3 coding DNA: TGTGCCAGCAGCGGGAGAGGGGCCAAAAACATTCAGTACTTC. V is TRBV21-1 and J is TRBJ2-4; TRBD2, the table's D call, was not compared with the DNA. TRBV21-1 is an annotated pseudogene. The CDR3 is 14 amino acids.

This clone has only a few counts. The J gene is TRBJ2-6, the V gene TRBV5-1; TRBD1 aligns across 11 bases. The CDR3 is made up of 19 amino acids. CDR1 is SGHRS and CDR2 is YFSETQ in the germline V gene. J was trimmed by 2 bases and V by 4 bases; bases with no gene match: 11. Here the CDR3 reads CASSRGQGAPLTGANVLTF. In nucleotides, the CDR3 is TGCGCCAGCAGCCGAGGACAGGGGGCGCCTCTCACTGGGGCCAACGTCCTGACTTTC.

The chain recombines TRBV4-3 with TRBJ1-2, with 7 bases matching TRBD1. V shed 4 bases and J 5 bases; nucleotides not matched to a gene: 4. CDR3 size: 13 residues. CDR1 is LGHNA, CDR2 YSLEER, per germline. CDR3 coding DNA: TGCGCCAGCAGCCTACAGGGGATGTATGGCTACACCTTC. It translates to CASSLQGMYGYTF.

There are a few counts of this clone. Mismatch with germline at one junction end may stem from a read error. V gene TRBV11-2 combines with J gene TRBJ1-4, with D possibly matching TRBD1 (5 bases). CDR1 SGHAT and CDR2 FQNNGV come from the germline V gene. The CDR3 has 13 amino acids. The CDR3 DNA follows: TGCGCCAGCAGCCAGGGACCGGGCTTGAAACTGTTTTTT. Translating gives CASSQGPGLKLFF. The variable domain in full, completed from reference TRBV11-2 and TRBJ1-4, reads EAGVAQSPRYKIIEKRQSVAFWCNPISGHATLYWYQQILGQGPKLLIQFQNNGVVDDSQLPKDRFSAERLKGVDSTLKIQPAKLEDSAVYLCASSQGPGLKLFFGSGTQLSVL.

The CDR3 here is CASSELQANTGELFF. CDR3 DNA sequence: TGTGCCAGCAGTGAACTACAGGCGAACACCGGGGAGCTGTTTTTT. The rearrangement joins TRBV2 to TRBJ2-2; D might be TRBD1 (5 bases). The V gene's germline CDR1 is SNHLY and CDR2 FYNNEI. V was cut by 2 bases and J by 0 bases, with 7 bases left in between. The CDR3 contains 15 residues.

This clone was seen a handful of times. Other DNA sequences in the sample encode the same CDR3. Written as DNA, the CDR3 is TGTGCCAGCAGCTTGGGCGGGAGCCAAGAGACCCAGTACTTC. Protein sequence: CASSLGGSQETQYF. The chain is built from TRBV7-2 and TRBJ2-5; 7 bases line up with TRBD2. The CDR3 contains 14 residues. In germline, CDR1 is SGHTA, CDR2 FQGNSA. Trimming took 3 bases from V and 1 from J; bases not matched to a gene: 2. The full variable domain, rest sourced from reference TRBV7-2 and TRBJ2-5, is GAGVSQSPSNKVTEKGKDVELRCDPISGHTALYWYRQSLGQGLEFLIYFQGNSAPDKSGLPSDRFSAERTGGSVSTLTIQRTQQEDSAVYLCASSLGGSQETQYFGPGTRLLVL.